These T cell receptor beta chains were read from a single sample in a study of T cell repertoires and HLA-DP antigens. Their cognate antigens are unknown. Here immunoSEQ multiplex PCR was the method, and the copy in TCRdb shows in-frame clones only, minus some. The sample lists about 120,000 clones, over 90% occurring once. Sequencing input: CD4+ T cells from PBMCs. The receptors shown here come from a woman younger than 35 in good health and CMV-seronegative. Both conserved end residues are part of each CDR3. Size tells how often a clone was seen (once, few, many) or the class of an expanded clone, and some rows leave it out.

cdr3_aa: CASSTSGTGGSEQYF; v_call: TRBV28; clone_size: NA; j_call: TRBJ2-7
cdr3_aa: CAWSQAAGELFF; v_call: TRBV30; clone_size: NA; j_call: TRBJ2-2
cdr3_aa: CASSQGPGQGPWETQYF; v_call: TRBV14; clone_size: NA; j_call: TRBJ2-5
cdr3_aa: CASSLTWGQQETQYF; v_call: TRBV7-2; clone_size: NA; j_call: TRBJ2-5
cdr3_aa: CASSYSTGWGSPLHF; v_call: TRBV6-5; clone_size: NA; j_call: TRBJ1-6
cdr3_aa: CASSIGSAFSGNTIYF; v_call: TRBV19; clone_size: few; j_call: TRBJ1-3
cdr3_aa: CATSGARRDNEQFF; v_call: TRBV15; clone_size: NA; j_call: TRBJ2-1
cdr3_aa: CASSSTGENTEAFF; v_call: TRBV7-9; clone_size: NA; j_call: TRBJ1-1
cdr3_aa: CATSIGTRNTGELFF; v_call: TRBV15; clone_size: NA; j_call: TRBJ2-2
cdr3_aa: CASSEGTGETEAFF; v_call: TRBV10-1; clone_size: NA; j_call: TRBJ1-1
cdr3_aa: CASRQGFILNTEAFF; v_call: TRBV2; clone_size: NA; j_call: TRBJ1-1
cdr3_aa: CASSAGLAGSNEQFF; v_call: TRBV19; clone_size: NA; j_call: TRBJ2-1
cdr3_aa: CASSLAPERTEAFF; v_call: TRBV5-1; clone_size: NA; j_call: TRBJ1-1
cdr3_aa: CASSSVRQDPYEQYF; v_call: TRBV5-1; clone_size: NA; j_call: TRBJ2-7
cdr3_aa: CASSLLGQDYYGYTF; v_call: TRBV7-8; clone_size: NA; j_call: TRBJ1-2
cdr3_aa: CASSRENEQFF; v_call: TRBV27; clone_size: NA; j_call: TRBJ2-1
cdr3_aa: CASSLGTAGYTF; v_call: TRBV7-2; clone_size: few; j_call: TRBJ1-2
cdr3_aa: CASSLGPGEGNTIYF; v_call: TRBV5-1; clone_size: NA; j_call: TRBJ1-3
cdr3_aa: CASSGGWGARSPLHF; v_call: TRBV6-6; clone_size: NA; j_call: TRBJ1-6
cdr3_aa: CASSLGQGSTNEKLFF; v_call: TRBV5-4; clone_size: NA; j_call: TRBJ1-4
cdr3_aa: CASSLGRAMVLYGYTF; v_call: TRBV28; clone_size: NA; j_call: TRBJ1-2
cdr3_aa: CASSSFGQGGYGYTF; v_call: TRBV28; clone_size: once; j_call: TRBJ1-2
cdr3_aa: CASTRRGTGGAETQYF; v_call: TRBV28; clone_size: NA; j_call: TRBJ2-5
cdr3_aa: CASSAGLAGVLETQYF; v_call: TRBV25-1; clone_size: NA; j_call: TRBJ2-5
cdr3_aa: CASSQGSLRNQPQHF; v_call: TRBV4-1; clone_size: few; j_call: TRBJ1-5
cdr3_aa: CASTDRGHNYGYTF; v_call: TRBV5-6; clone_size: few; j_call: TRBJ1-2
cdr3_aa: CASSAQPGTGKTDTQYF; v_call: TRBV5-4; clone_size: NA; j_call: TRBJ2-3
cdr3_aa: CASSPASGGQRYNEQFF; v_call: TRBV18; clone_size: NA; j_call: TRBJ2-1
cdr3_aa: CASSQELDRETDTQYF; v_call: TRBV4-1; clone_size: NA; j_call: TRBJ2-3
cdr3_aa: CASSSGRGTEAFF; v_call: TRBV6-5; clone_size: NA; j_call: TRBJ1-1
cdr3_aa: CASKGFWALHF; v_call: TRBV27; clone_size: NA; j_call: TRBJ1-6
cdr3_aa: CASRQGGRPSNTGELFF; v_call: TRBV27; clone_size: NA; j_call: TRBJ2-2
cdr3_aa: CASSIGGENEKLFF; v_call: TRBV10-1; clone_size: NA; j_call: TRBJ1-4
cdr3_aa: CASRGGLNTGELFF; v_call: TRBV7-9; clone_size: once; j_call: TRBJ2-2
cdr3_aa: CASSLPLVNTEAFF; v_call: TRBV28; clone_size: NA; j_call: TRBJ1-1
cdr3_aa: CASSFNYGYTF; v_call: TRBV28; clone_size: NA; j_call: TRBJ1-2
cdr3_aa: CASSASPGQPQHF; v_call: TRBV10-1; clone_size: NA; j_call: TRBJ1-5
cdr3_aa: CASSEAGEKGTQYF; v_call: TRBV25-1; clone_size: NA; j_call: TRBJ2-5
cdr3_aa: CASSEGQVEKLFF; v_call: TRBV25-1; clone_size: NA; j_call: TRBJ1-4
cdr3_aa: CASSSGLAGDEQFF; v_call: TRBV11-2; clone_size: NA; j_call: TRBJ2-1
cdr3_aa: CSVVRDSKNEQFF; v_call: TRBV29-1; clone_size: NA; j_call: TRBJ2-1
cdr3_aa: CASSFAREENEQYF; v_call: TRBV7-2; clone_size: once; j_call: TRBJ2-7
cdr3_aa: CASSRTGRANVLTF; v_call: TRBV6-5; clone_size: NA; j_call: TRBJ2-6
cdr3_aa: CASSVDQGNIQYF; v_call: TRBV9; clone_size: NA; j_call: TRBJ2-4
cdr3_aa: CASTVLAGLNNEQFF; v_call: TRBV5-1; clone_size: once; j_call: TRBJ2-1
cdr3_aa: CASSLAAAGRSGNTIYF; v_call: TRBV5-1; clone_size: NA; j_call: TRBJ1-3
cdr3_aa: CAISSYSGETQYF; v_call: TRBV10-3; clone_size: once; j_call: TRBJ2-5
cdr3_aa: CASSPRRGRREDTQYF; v_call: TRBV27; clone_size: NA; j_call: TRBJ2-3
cdr3_aa: CASSITSWNTGELFF; v_call: TRBV28; clone_size: NA; j_call: TRBJ2-2
cdr3_aa: CASSGLVVQFF; v_call: TRBV25-1; clone_size: NA; j_call: TRBJ2-1
cdr3_aa: CAISAGQGIYGYTF; v_call: TRBV10-3; clone_size: NA; j_call: TRBJ1-2
cdr3_aa: CASSLYYNEQFF; v_call: TRBV28; clone_size: NA; j_call: TRBJ2-1
cdr3_aa: CASSLGGHRPQHF; v_call: TRBV7-8; clone_size: NA; j_call: TRBJ1-5